These 30 T cell receptor beta chains were all obtained from the same sample, sequenced in a study of OX40 agonist ivuxolimab in advanced cancers. Sequencing was performed with immunoSEQ multiplex PCR; in TCRdb, only in-frame clones are kept and a portion is missing. The table has tens of thousands of clones, roughly 90% seen once. The sequencing used CD4+ or CD8+ T cells sorted from blood, collected in a trial of the OX40 agonist ivuxolimab. All receptors derive from an adult with an advanced solid tumor such as melanoma, head and neck, liver or kidney cancer.

The chain recombines TRBV4-1 with TRBJ1-5, with a weak D call TRBD1 (6 bases). The CDR3 length is 15 residues. The germline V and J ends were trimmed by 3 bases and 4 bases, with 13 bases remaining between them. The V gene's germline CDR1 is MGHRA and CDR2 YSYEKL. The CDR3, as DNA: TGCGCCAGCAGCCAGGAACCCACAGGGAATCAGCCCCAGCATTTT. This gives the protein CASSQEPTGNQPQHF.

This clone has only one observation. The junction and the germline gene differ at one end; a read error may be behind it. The rearrangement joins TRBV11-3 to TRBJ2-1; D not certain. The germline CDR1 and CDR2 sequences are SGHNT and YENEEA. The CDR3 consists of 13 residues. The CDR3 DNA reads TGTGCCAGCAGGGGCGGTTCCTACAATGAGCAGCTCTTC. Protein: CASRGGSYNEQLF.

This chain uses TRBV4-2 with TRBJ2-5; D may correspond to TRBD1 or TRBD2 (6 bases each). CDR1 LGHNA and CDR2 YNFKEQ come from the germline V gene. V lost 1 base, J lost 5 bases, and 14 bases lay in between. The CDR3 spans 15 residues. CDR3 amino acids: CASSQARGQLETQYF. The CDR3 DNA is TGTGCCAGCAGCCAAGCCCGGGGGCAGTTGGAGACCCAGTACTTC.

In regard to this clone: At one boundary the junction diverges from the germline segment, which might be a read error. V is TRBV7-7 and J is TRBJ2-2; possibly TRBD1 or TRBD2 for D (5 bases each). The CDR3 spans 13 residues. Germline loops: CDR1 SSHAT, CDR2 FNYEAQ (reference sequence). The DNA for the CDR3 is TGTGCTAGCAGCCTCGGGGCAGGCGGGGAGCTGTTTTTT. It codes for CASSLGAGGELFF.

The chain carries TRBV13 and TRBJ2-7; no clear D. Germline V lookup: CDR1 PRHDT, CDR2 FYEKMQ (reference sequence). Trimming removed 5 bases from V and 3 bases from J, with 17 bases in between. The CDR3 spans 15 residues. The CDR3 loop is CASSTPNTRGYEQYF. The CDR3 DNA is TGTGCCAGCAGCACCCCTAATACTCGTGGCTACGAGCAGTACTTC. The whole variable domain, filled in from reference TRBV13 and TRBJ2-7, reads AAGVIQSPRHLIKEKRETATLKCYPIPRHDTVYWYQQGPGQDPQFLISFYEKMQSDKGSIPDRFSAQQFSDYHSELNMSSLELGDSALYFCASSTPNTRGYEQYFGPGTRLTVT.

The genes are TRBV15 and TRBJ2-1, with 9 bases identical to TRBD1. J gave up 6 bases and V 0 bases, and 6 bases lay outside the gene matches. Germline CDR1 is LNHNV and CDR2 is YYDKDF (reference sequence). The CDR3 spans 16 residues. The CDR3: CATSRDRDRVGNEQFF. DNA of the CDR3: TGTGCCACCAGCAGAGACCGGGACAGGGTTGGCAATGAGCAGTTCTTC.

The chain combines TRBV10-1 with TRBJ1-5, with a possible D match to TRBD1 (6 bases). The CDR3 extends over 16 amino acids. The germline V gene encodes CDR1 WNHNN and CDR2 SYGVQD (reference sequence). V lost 9 bases and J 1 base, leaving 19 bases between the germline ends. In nucleotides, the CDR3 is TGCGCCAGTGGATCACTCGGGGGGGCCAGCAATCAGCCCCAGCATTTT. Its translation is CASGSLGGASNQPQHF.

The table lists this clone with a few counts. The chain links TRBV6-5 to TRBJ1-1; no clear D gene. Per the germline V gene, CDR1 is MNHEY and CDR2 is SVGAGI. Trimming left V 0 bases short and J 3 bases short, with 5 bases between. The CDR3 contains 13 residues. In DNA form, the CDR3 reads TGTGCCAGCAGTTACTCCACTTACACTGAAGCTTTCTTT. Translated: CASSYSTYTEAFF.

V is TRBV7-9 and J is TRBJ1-3; D is undetermined. The germline V gene encodes CDR1 SEHNR and CDR2 FQNEAQ (reference sequence). CDR3 length: 11 residues. Trimming removed 10 bases at V and 2 bases at J, with 6 bases between. The CDR3 loop is CAIGAGNTIYF. The CDR3 nucleotides are TGTGCCATCGGCGCTGGAAACACCATATATTTT.

The chain links TRBV11-2 to TRBJ2-1, with 7 positions matching TRBD2. The V segment lost 0 bases and the J segment 1 base; nucleotides outside the gene matches: 9. This CDR3 contains 18 residues. Germline values: CDR1 SGHAT, CDR2 FQNNGV. The CDR3 bases are TGTGCCAGCAGCTTAGACTGGTTCGAGCGGGGATCCTACAATGAGCAGTTCTTC. Residues: CASSLDWFERGSYNEQFF. The variable domain in full, completed from reference TRBV11-2 and TRBJ2-1, reads EAGVAQSPRYKIIEKRQSVAFWCNPISGHATLYWYQQILGQGPKLLIQFQNNGVVDDSQLPKDRFSAERLKGVDSTLKIQPAKLEDSAVYLCASSLDWFERGSYNEQFFGPGTRLTVL.

This clone has just one count. The chain uses TRBV27 and TRBJ2-7; D possibly corresponds to TRBD2 (5 bases). V lost 4 bases to trimming and J lost 6 bases, with 13 bases between them. The CDR3 contains 13 residues. Germline V gene data show CDR1 as MNHEY and CDR2 as SMNVEV (reference sequence). The CDR3, as DNA: TGTGCCAGCAGTTCTACTAGGCGTGGCGAGCAGTACTTC. Translation gives CASSSTRRGEQYF.

The chain is built from TRBV4-1 and TRBJ1-5; no reliable D call. Germline V gene lookup returns CDR1 MGHRA and CDR2 YSYEKL. This CDR3 spans 16 amino acids. Trimming removed 1 base at V and 0 bases at J, with 10 bases between. Here the CDR3 reads CASSQVVQDSNQPQHF. The CDR3 nucleotides read TGCGCCAGCAGCCAAGTTGTCCAGGATAGCAATCAGCCCCAGCATTTT.

This clone was seen only once. This rearrangement joins TRBV10-3 to TRBJ2-7; D might be TRBD2 (5 bases). V shed 0 bases and J shed 4 bases, with 10 bases lying between them. Germline V gives CDR1 ENHRY, CDR2 SYGVKD. The CDR3 covers 14 residues. The CDR3 bases are TGTGCCATCAGTGAGTCAGGAGGTCAGTACGAGCAGTACTTC. Translation: CAISESGGQYEQYF.

CDR3 DNA sequence: TGTGCCAGCACCTTGGACCATTACAATGAGCAGTTCTTC. Protein sequence: CASTLDHYNEQFF. The rearrangement joins TRBV11-2 to TRBJ2-1; D unresolved. The V end lost 7 bases, the J end lost 4 bases, and 11 bases lay between the germline ends. The CDR3 totals 13 residues. The germline gives CDR1 SGHAT, CDR2 FQNNGV.

The genes are TRBV11-1 and TRBJ2-7, with 7 bases matching TRBD1. Unmatched junction bases numbered 9, after V lost 5 bases and J lost 2 bases. The germline V gene has CDR1 SGHAT and CDR2 FQDESV (reference sequence). The CDR3 covers 15 residues. The CDR3 coding sequence is TGTGCCAGCAGCGCCTGGGACAGCCCCCCCTACGAGCAGTACTTC. It specifies CASSAWDSPPYEQYF.

This chain uses TRBV11-2 with TRBJ2-7, with TRBD2 as a possible D gene (5 bases). Trimming took 5 bases from V and 3 from J, leaving 23 bases between them. Germline values: CDR1 SGHAT, CDR2 FQNNGV. This CDR3 is built from 17 residues. CDR3 sequence (DNA): TGTGCCAGCAGCGCCGCGGACGGAGGACTCCGCGGCTACGAGCAGTACTTC. Encoded protein: CASSAADGGLRGYEQYF.

In its sample, this clone was seen a few times. The chain has TRBV2 and TRBJ2-1, with 12 bases lining up with TRBD2. V lost 2 bases, J lost 6 bases, and 11 bases stayed unmatched. This CDR3 has 18 amino acids. Per the germline V gene, CDR1 is SNHLY and CDR2 is FYNNEI. The CDR3 reads CASSEWWVTSGGSNEQFF. Written as DNA, the CDR3 is TGTGCCAGCAGTGAATGGTGGGTAACTAGCGGGGGGAGCAATGAGCAGTTCTTC. Drawing the rest from reference TRBV2 and TRBJ2-1, the complete variable domain is EPEVTQTPSHQVTQMGQEVILRCVPISNHLYFYWYRQILGQKVEFLVSFYNNEISEKSEIFDDQFSVERPDGSNFTLKIRSTKLEDSAMYFCASSEWWVTSGGSNEQFFGPGTRLTVL.

The chain employs TRBV27 and TRBJ2-3; D possibly corresponds to TRBD2 (5 bases). Germline lookup yields CDR1 MNHEY and CDR2 SMNVEV (reference sequence). Trimming removed 4 bases at V and 0 bases at J, with 11 bases between. The CDR3 is 15 amino acids. The CDR3 region is CASSSLAESTDTQYF. The DNA for the CDR3 is TGTGCCAGCAGTTCCCTAGCAGAAAGCACAGATACGCAGTATTTT.

The chain combines TRBV4-3 with TRBJ2-3; D might be TRBD1 (6 bases). This CDR3 is built from 15 residues. Trimming took 1 base from V and 1 from J, leaving 9 bases between them. The germline V gene has CDR1 LGHNA and CDR2 YSLEER. CDR3 DNA: TGCGCCAGCAGCCAAGGAAACAGGGGCACAGATACGCAGTATTTT. Translation gives CASSQGNRGTDTQYF.

The chain couples TRBV23-1 to TRBJ2-3; TRBD1 aligns across 9 bases. TRBV23-1 is sorted into the ORF group, with uncertain function. The CDR3 loop spans 14 amino acids. With V trimmed by 10 bases and J by 6 bases, 11 bases remained unmatched. In DNA, the CDR3 is TGCGCCACGTCCGGGACAGGGCAGGCGGATACGCAGTATTTT. This codes for CATSGTGQADTQYF.

The V call is TRBV6-5, the J call TRBJ1-3; no clear D gene. CDR1 and CDR2 from the germline V gene are MNHEY and SVGAGI. V lost 2 bases and J lost 2, with 13 bases in between. CDR3 length equals 16 residues. This CDR3 is CASSYERHITGNTIYF. The CDR3 coding sequence is TGTGCCAGCAGTTACGAGCGGCATATCACTGGAAACACCATATATTTT.

The chain recombines TRBV18 with TRBJ2-7; 8 bases are shared with TRBD1. With 6 bases clipped from V and 5 bases from J, the junction kept 12 bases outside the gene matches. From germline, CDR1 is KGHSH and CDR2 LQKENI. The CDR3 covers 15 residues. The CDR3 is CASSGRDRPKDEQYF. In nucleotides, the CDR3 is TGTGCCAGCTCGGGACGGGACAGGCCGAAGGACGAGCAGTACTTC.

This chain joins TRBV9 and TRBJ2-1; TRBD1 matches at 11 bases. The junction had 7 bases not matched to a gene; V was cut back by 3 bases and J by 8 bases. The CDR3 runs to 15 residues. Germline-derived CDR1 and CDR2 are SGDLS and YYNGEE. The CDR3 region is CASSDQDRGHDEQFF. DNA for the CDR3: TGTGCCAGCAGCGACCAGGACAGGGGGCACGATGAGCAGTTCTTC.

The DNA for the CDR3 is TGTGCCAGCAGTTACTCCCCCGGACAGAGCTCCTACGAGCAGTACTTC. Its translation: CASSYSPGQSSYEQYF. The chain is built from TRBV6-6 and TRBJ2-7, with D perhaps matching TRBD1 (6 bases). The CDR3 has 16 amino acids. Trimming cost V 0 bases and J 0 bases, with 12 bases left between them. Germline V gene sequence: CDR1 MNHNY, CDR2 SVGAGI (reference sequence).

The chain combines TRBV7-3 with TRBJ2-7; D is possibly TRBD1 (6 bases). V gave up 4 bases and J gave up 8 bases, with 18 bases separating them. From germline, CDR1 is SGHTA and CDR2 FQGTGA. The CDR3 contains 14 residues. DNA of the CDR3: TGTGCCAGCAGCTCCACAGGGTCGGGGCAGCAGCAGTACTTC. It translates to CASSSTGSGQQQYF.

This chain uses TRBV6-5 with TRBJ1-6; TRBD1 might be the D (5 bases). V was cut by 2 bases and J by 8 bases, with 13 bases left in between. The CDR3 runs to 15 residues. Germline values: CDR1 MNHEY, CDR2 SVGAGI. This CDR3 is CASSYGGTVDSPLHF. The CDR3 region has the DNA TGTGCCAGCAGTTACGGTGGGACTGTAGATTCACCCCTCCACTTT.

V gene TRBV6-6 combines with J gene TRBJ1-1; no clear D gene. This CDR3 spans 16 amino acids. Trimming removed 7 bases at V and 0 bases at J, with 18 bases between. The germline V gene encodes CDR1 MNHNY and CDR2 SVGAGI (reference sequence). The DNA of the CDR3 is TGTGCCAGCAACCCCCGACAAGCATTCATGAACACTGAAGCTTTCTTT. It codes for CASNPRQAFMNTEAFF.

This clone is a singleton in its sample. The genes are TRBV5-1 and TRBJ2-5; D not certain. V lost 1 base, J lost 5 bases, and 3 bases lay in between. This CDR3 has 11 residues. Germline-derived CDR1 and CDR2 are SGHRS and YFSETQ. The CDR3, as DNA: TGCGCCAGCAGCTTGTACGAGACCCAGTACTTC. Residues: CASSLYETQYF. The variable domain in full, with the rest retrieved from reference TRBV5-1 and TRBJ2-5, is KAGVTQTPRYLIKTRGQQVTLSCSPISGHRSVSWYQQTPGQGLQFLFEYFSETQRNKGNFPGRFSGRQFSNSRSEMNVSTLELGDSALYLCASSLYETQYFGPGTRLLVL.

The rearrangement links TRBV9 to TRBJ1-3, with unresolved D. This CDR3 contains 14 residues. Per the germline V gene, CDR1 is SGDLS and CDR2 is YYNGEE. Trimming shortened V by 4 bases and J by 0 bases, and 8 bases separated the two germline ends. The CDR3 region has the DNA TGTGCCAGCAGCCCAGCCGCCTCTGGAAACACCATATATTTT. Translation gives CASSPAASGNTIYF.

The V call is TRBV5-5, the J call TRBJ1-1, with D hard to call. Germline values: CDR1 SGHKS, CDR2 YYEKEE (reference sequence). Trimming left V 0 bases short and J 5 bases short, with 11 bases between. The CDR3 runs 14 residues. Here the CDR3 reads CASSLEGPITEAFF. CDR3 nucleotide sequence: TGTGCCAGCAGCTTGGAAGGGCCGATTACTGAAGCTTTCTTT.